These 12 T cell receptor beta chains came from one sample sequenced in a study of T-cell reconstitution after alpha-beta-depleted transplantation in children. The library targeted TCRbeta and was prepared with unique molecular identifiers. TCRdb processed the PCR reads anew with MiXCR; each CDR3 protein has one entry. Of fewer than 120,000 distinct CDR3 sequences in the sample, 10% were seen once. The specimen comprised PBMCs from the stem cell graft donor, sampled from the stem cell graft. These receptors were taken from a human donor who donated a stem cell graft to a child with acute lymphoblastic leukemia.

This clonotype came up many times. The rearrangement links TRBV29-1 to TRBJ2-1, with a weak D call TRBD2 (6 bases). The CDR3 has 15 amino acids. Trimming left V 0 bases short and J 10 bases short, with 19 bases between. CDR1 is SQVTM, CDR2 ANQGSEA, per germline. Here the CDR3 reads CSVEDPQGIAEEQFF. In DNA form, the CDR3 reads TGCAGCGTTGAAGATCCGCAGGGCATAGCGGAAGAGCAGTTCTTC.

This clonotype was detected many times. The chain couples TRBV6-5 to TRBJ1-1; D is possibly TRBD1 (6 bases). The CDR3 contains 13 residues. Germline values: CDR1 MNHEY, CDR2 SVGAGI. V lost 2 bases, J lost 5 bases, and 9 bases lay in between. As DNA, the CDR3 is TGTGCCAGCAGTTACCAGGGGAGTACTGAAGCTTTCTTT. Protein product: CASSYQGSTEAFF.

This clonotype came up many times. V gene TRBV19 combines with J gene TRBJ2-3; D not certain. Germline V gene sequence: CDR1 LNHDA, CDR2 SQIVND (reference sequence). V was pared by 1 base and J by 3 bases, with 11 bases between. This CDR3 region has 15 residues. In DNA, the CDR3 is TGTGCCAGTAGTATAGCTTGGCAGGCTACAGATACGCAGTATTTT. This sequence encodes CASSIAWQATDTQYF.

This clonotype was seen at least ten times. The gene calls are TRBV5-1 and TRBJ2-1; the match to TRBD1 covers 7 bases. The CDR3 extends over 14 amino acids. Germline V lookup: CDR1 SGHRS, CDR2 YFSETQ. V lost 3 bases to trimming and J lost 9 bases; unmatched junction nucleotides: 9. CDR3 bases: TGCGCCAGCAGCTCTCAAGGGACAGCCGGTGAGCAGTTCTTC. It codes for CASSSQGTAGEQFF.

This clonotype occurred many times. The CDR3 coding sequence is TGTGCCAGCAGCTTAGGCAGGGGGTCGGCCTCCTATAATTCACCCCTCCACTTT. This sequence encodes CASSLGRGSASYNSPLHF. The chain has TRBV5-6 and TRBJ1-6, with 7 bases that match TRBD1. The V segment lost 2 bases and the J segment 0 bases; nucleotides outside the gene matches: 8. CDR3 length: 18 residues. Germline lookup yields CDR1 SGHDT and CDR2 YYEEEE.

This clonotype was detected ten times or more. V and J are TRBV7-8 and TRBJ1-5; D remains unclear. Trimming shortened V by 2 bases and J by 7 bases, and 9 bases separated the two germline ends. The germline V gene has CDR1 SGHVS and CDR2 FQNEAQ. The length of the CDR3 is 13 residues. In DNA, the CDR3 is TGTGCCAGCAGCTTAAGATATACCCAGCCCCAGCATTTT. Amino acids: CASSLRYTQPQHF.

CDR3 loop: CASSQGRGQGENEQYF. In DNA, the CDR3 is TGCGCCAGCAGCCAAGGGAGAGGGCAGGGGGAGAACGAGCAGTACTTC. The gene calls are TRBV4-3 and TRBJ2-7; TRBD1 aligns across 7 bases. CDR3 length equals 16 residues. The V segment lost 1 base and the J segment 5 bases; nucleotides outside the gene matches: 11. Germline CDR1 is LGHNA and CDR2 is YSLEER.

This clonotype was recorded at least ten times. In nucleotides, the CDR3 is TGTGCCAGCAGCACAACAGGGGGCACTGGAAACACCATATATTTT. Protein sequence: CASSTTGGTGNTIYF. This chain joins TRBV9 and TRBJ1-3; TRBD1 matches 9 bases. The CDR3 has 15 amino acids. Per the germline V gene, CDR1 is SGDLS and CDR2 is YYNGEE. Trimming took 4 bases from V and 2 from J; bases not matched to a gene: 4.

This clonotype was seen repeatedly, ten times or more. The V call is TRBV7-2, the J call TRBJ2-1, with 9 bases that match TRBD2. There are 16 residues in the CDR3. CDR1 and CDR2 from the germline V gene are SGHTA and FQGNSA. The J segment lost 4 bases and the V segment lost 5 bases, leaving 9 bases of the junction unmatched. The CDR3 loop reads CASSLIQTSGYNEQFF. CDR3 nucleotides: TGTGCCAGCAGCCTAATCCAGACTAGCGGATACAATGAGCAGTTCTTC.

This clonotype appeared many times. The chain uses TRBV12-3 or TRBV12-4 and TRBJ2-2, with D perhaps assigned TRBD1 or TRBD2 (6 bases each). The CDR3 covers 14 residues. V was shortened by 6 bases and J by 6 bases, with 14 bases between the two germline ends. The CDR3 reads CASSLWGAPGELFF. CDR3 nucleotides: TGTGCCAGCAGCCTGTGGGGGGCGCCCGGGGAGCTGTTTTTT.

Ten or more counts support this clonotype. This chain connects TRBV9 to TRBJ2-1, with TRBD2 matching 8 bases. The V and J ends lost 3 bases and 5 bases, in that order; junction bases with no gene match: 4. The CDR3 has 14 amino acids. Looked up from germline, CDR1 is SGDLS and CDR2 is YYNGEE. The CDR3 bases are TGTGCCAGCAGCGGTAGCGGGGAAAACAATGAGCAGTTCTTC. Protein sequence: CASSGSGENNEQFF.

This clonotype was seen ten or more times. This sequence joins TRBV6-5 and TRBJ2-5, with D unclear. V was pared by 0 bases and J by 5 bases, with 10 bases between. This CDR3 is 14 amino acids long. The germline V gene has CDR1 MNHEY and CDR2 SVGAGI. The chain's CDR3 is CASSYSSPTETQYF. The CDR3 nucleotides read TGTGCCAGCAGTTACTCGTCCCCTACGGAGACCCAGTACTTC.